Listed below are T cell receptor beta chains from one sample, sequenced in a study of regulatory T cells in long-lasting Graves disease. TCRdb redid the calling of the multiplex PCR reads with MiXCR, one entry per CDR3 protein. The repertoire consists of approximately 500,000 distinct CDR3 sequences, with about 22% occurring once and the leading ten covering about 7%. The specimen was peripheral blood mononuclear cells (PBMCs), collected when the disease was refractory, from a patient treated with antithyroid drugs. These receptors all stem from a female donor with Graves disease. Each CDR3 is given with its conserved first and last residue. The D gene is left open where the match is weak. The listing skips clone size in some rows; elsewhere it reads once, few, many or a size class.

length	J	D	V	size	DNA	CDR3
12	TRBJ2-7	TRBD1	TRBV28	NA	TGTGCCCGCAGTCGGACAGGGTACGAGCAGTACTTC	CARSRTGYEQYF
15	TRBJ2-6	NA	TRBV6-1	many	TGTGCCAGCAGCCCTCGCGATTCTGGGGCCAACGTCCTGACTTTC	CASSPRDSGANVLTF
11	TRBJ1-3	NA	TRBV12-3/TRBV12-4	many	TGTGCCAGCAGTCCTGGAAACACCATATATTTT	CASSPGNTIYF
15	TRBJ2-5	NA	TRBV7-3	many	TGTGCCAGCAGCTTAGAGGGTCGTCTAGGGGAGACCCAGTACTTC	CASSLEGRLGETQYF
15	TRBJ1-2	TRBD1	TRBV6-1	many	TGTGCCAGCAGTAGGCCTGGACAGGCTAACTATGGCTACACCTTC	CASSRPGQANYGYTF
14	TRBJ1-1	NA	TRBV6-2/TRBV6-3	many	TGTGCCAGCAGTTACTCGGGCGGTCGGACCGAAGCTTTCTTT	CASSYSGGRTEAFF
13	TRBJ1-6	NA	TRBV2	many	TGTGCCAGCAAGCAGGAGACTAATTCACCCCTCCACTTT	CASKQETNSPLHF
15	TRBJ2-7	NA	TRBV20-1	many	TGCAGTGCTAGACTGCGGGGCGAACCTCCCTACGAGCAGTACTTC	CSARLRGEPPYEQYF
13	TRBJ1-2	TRBD1	TRBV11-2	many	TGTGCCAGCAGCCGCGACAGGGTGGATGGCTACACCTTC	CASSRDRVDGYTF
16	TRBJ2-5	TRBD2	TRBV5-1	NA	TGCGCCAGCAAAGGAGGTGGTAGCGGGGCACAAGAGACCCAGTACTTC	CASKGGGSGAQETQYF
13	TRBJ1-1	NA	TRBV12-3/TRBV12-4	many	TGTGCCATCTCTGGAGACCGGACAGCTGAAGCTTTCTTT	CAISGDRTAEAFF
18	TRBJ2-4	TRBD2	TRBV7-9	few	TGTGCCAGCAGCATGTCGGGACTAGCGGCGATAGCCAAAAACATTCAGTACTTC	CASSMSGLAAIAKNIQYF
11	TRBJ1-1	NA	TRBV28	many	TGTGCCAGCAACGGGAACACTGAAGCTTTCTTT	CASNGNTEAFF
15	TRBJ1-6	NA	TRBV9	NA	TGTGCCAGCAGCTTAGGAAGGGACCGACGTTTCCCCCTCCACTTT	CASSLGRDRRFPLHF
17	TRBJ2-6	NA	TRBV7-8	many	TGTGCCAGCAGCTTTGGTATAGCAGTGTCTGGGGCCAACGTCCTGACTTTC	CASSFGIAVSGANVLTF
15	TRBJ2-5	NA	TRBV2	once	TGTGCCACCACGACAGCGGACAGCCGCCAAGAGACCCAGTACTTC	CATTTADSRQETQYF
14	TRBJ2-5	TRBD1	TRBV28	many	TGTGCCAGCAGTTTAGACGGGACAGGGGAGACCCAGTACTTC	CASSLDGTGETQYF
15	TRBJ2-6	NA	TRBV13	NA	TGTGCCAGCAGCTCCAGGGTGGTTGGGGCCAACGTCCTGACTTTC	CASSSRVVGANVLTF
13	TRBJ1-1	NA	TRBV6-1	many	TGTGCCAGCAGTCAAAATGGCAACACTGAAGCTTTCTTT	CASSQNGNTEAFF
17	TRBJ1-4	TRBD1	TRBV6-5	NA	TGTGCCAGCAGTTATAAAGACCCGGGACAGTCTAATGAAAAACTGTTTTTT	CASSYKDPGQSNEKLFF
16	TRBJ1-6	NA	TRBV4-1	NA	TGCGCCAGCAGCCAAGAAAACAGCATCTATAATTCACCCCTCCACTTT	CASSQENSIYNSPLHF
13	TRBJ2-7	NA	TRBV4-3	few	TGCGCCAGCAGCCAAGATAACAGGGCCGAGCAGTACTTC	CASSQDNRAEQYF
14	TRBJ1-1	NA	TRBV29-1	many	TGCAGCGTTGATCAAAGATGGGGCAGGGTTGAAGCTTTCTTT	CSVDQRWGRVEAFF
16	TRBJ2-7	NA	TRBV28	many	TGTGCCAGCAGTGCTATATCATTTAGGACTACACGAGCAGTAGACTTC	CASSAISFRTTRAVDF
15	TRBJ1-2	NA	TRBV29-1	once	TGCAGCGTTGAAGATGGACAGATCCTTAACTATGGCTACACCTTC	CSVEDGQILNYGYTF
17	TRBJ2-5	TRBD2	TRBV20-1	many	TGCAGTGCTTATCCGGGACTAGCGGGAGTTGGGGGGGAGACCCAGTACTTC	CSAYPGLAGVGGETQYF
16	TRBJ1-1	NA	TRBV6-1	few	TGTGCCAGCAGGCACCGTTGGGCCTCAGGGGACACTGAAGCTTTCTTT	CASRHRWASGDTEAFF
14	TRBJ1-1	NA	TRBV15	many	TGTGCCACCAGCAGAGATCTTGGGAACACTGAAGCTTTCTTT	CATSRDLGNTEAFF
15	TRBJ2-7	NA	TRBV11-2	NA	TGTGCCAGCAGCTCCCTCACGCACTTCTCCTACGAGCAGTACTTC	CASSSLTHFSYEQYF
14	TRBJ2-7	TRBD1	TRBV19	once	TGTGCCACCGTGGGGACAGGGGGCCTCTACGAGCAGTACTTC	CATVGTGGLYEQYF
15	TRBJ2-7	TRBD1	TRBV6-1	many	TGTGCCAGCAGATCGACCGGGACAGGGAGGAACGAGCAGTACTTC	CASRSTGTGRNEQYF
14	TRBJ2-5	TRBD2	TRBV7-2	NA	TGTGCCAGCAGCCCCGGACTAGTGGGAGAGACCCAGCACTTC	CASSPGLVGETQHF
15	TRBJ2-5	TRBD2	TRBV12-3/TRBV12-4	many	TGTGCCAGCAGTCCGGAGGGACTAGAACTAGAGACCCAGTACTTC	CASSPEGLELETQYF
16	TRBJ2-5	NA	TRBV3-1	many	TGTGCCAGCAGCCAAGATGCGGGACAGAGGCACGAGACCCAGTACTTC	CASSQDAGQRHETQYF
13	TRBJ2-5	NA	TRBV18	NA	TGTGCCAGCTCACCCCCGTCCCAAGAGACCCAGAACTTC	CASSPPSQETQNF
16	TRBJ2-2	NA	TRBV7-2	many	TGTGCCAGCAGCCCCCGCGGAGTCTCCGACACCGGGGAGCTGTTTTTT	CASSPRGVSDTGELFF
15	TRBJ2-2	NA	TRBV6-2/TRBV6-3	NA	TGTGCCAGCAGTTACACACCCGGACGAGGAGGGGAGCTGTTTTTT	CASSYTPGRGGELFF
13	TRBJ2-7	NA	TRBV28	many	TGTGCCAGCAGTGTCTTGGAGGGTACCGAGCAGTACTTC	CASSVLEGTEQYF
15	TRBJ1-2	NA	TRBV5-1	few	TGCGCCAGCAGCTTGGCCTACAGGGAAAGCTATGGCTACACCTTC	CASSLAYRESYGYTF
14	TRBJ1-6	NA	TRBV12-3/TRBV12-4	NA	TGTGCCAGCAGTTTAACGACTGACCGTTCACCCCTCCACTTT	CASSLTTDRSPLHF
13	TRBJ2-7	NA	TRBV30	NA	TGTGCCTGGATGGGGACCCTTGATAGGGAGCAGTACTTC	CAWMGTLDREQYF
14	TRBJ2-1	NA	TRBV7-9	NA	TGTGCCAGCAGCTTAGAGGTGGGGAGAGATGAGCAGTTCTTC	CASSLEVGRDEQFF
15	TRBJ2-7	TRBD1	TRBV6-1	many	TGTGCCAGCAGAAACTCTCCCGGGACAGACTACGAGCAGTACTTC	CASRNSPGTDYEQYF
14	TRBJ2-5	NA	TRBV12-3/TRBV12-4	many	TGTGCCAGCAGTTTTGGGGACCGACAAGAGACCCAGTACTTC	CASSFGDRQETQYF
14	TRBJ1-1	NA	TRBV7-9	NA	TGTGCCAGCAGCCCCTCTATATGGGACCTTGAAGCTTTCTTT	CASSPSIWDLEAFF
16	TRBJ1-5	NA	TRBV6-2/TRBV6-3	many	TGTGCCAGCAGTCACCGGGACACCCGAAGGTATCAGCCCCAGCATTTT	CASSHRDTRRYQPQHF
10	TRBJ2-3	NA	TRBV2	NA	TGTGCCAGCAGCACGGATACGCAGTATTTT	CASSTDTQYF
16	TRBJ1-4	TRBD1	TRBV19	NA	TGTGCCAGTAACCAGACAGGGGGCGATACTAATGAAAAACTGTTTTTT	CASNQTGGDTNEKLFF
16	TRBJ1-2	NA	TRBV2	many	TGTGCCAGCAGTGAAGGGGGGTGGGACTCAAACTATGGCTACACCTTC	CASSEGGWDSNYGYTF
13	TRBJ2-7	NA	TRBV19	NA	TGTGCCAGTAGTTGTCAGGGTTGTTACGAGCAGTACTTC	CASSCQGCYEQYF
14	TRBJ1-2	NA	TRBV5-1	few	TGCGCCAGCAGCTTGTCGGGACAAGTCGCGGGCTACACCTTC	CASSLSGQVAGYTF
16	TRBJ1-6	TRBD1	TRBV11-2	NA	TGTGCCAGCAGCTTTGGGGACAGTCAATATAATTCACCCCCCCACTTT	CASSFGDSQYNSPPHF
18	TRBJ2-7	TRBD2	TRBV7-9	few	TGTGCCACTCGAGGCACTAGCGGGAGGTCCCCCTTTATTTCCGAGCAGTACTTC	CATRGTSGRSPFISEQYF
14	TRBJ2-5	TRBD2	TRBV19	many	TGTGCCAGTAGTGGGCTAGCGGGCCGAGAGACCCAGTACTTC	CASSGLAGRETQYF
11	TRBJ2-7	NA	TRBV20-1	NA	TGCAGTGCTAGAGGGGACGACGAGCAGTACTTC	CSARGDDEQYF